This T cell receptor (beta chain) emerged from a study of T-cell reconstitution after alpha-beta-depleted transplantation in children. The sample holds many counts of this clonotype. Its antigen is not identified. TCRbeta library preparation incorporated unique molecular identifiers. A single record per CDR3 protein comes from TCRdb applying MiXCR to the PCR reads. The sample lists just under 150,000 distinct CDR3 sequences, about 9% occurring once. The CDR3 runs to 14 residues. In germline, CDR1 is SGHAT, CDR2 FQNNGV. Deletions cut 5 bases from V and 0 bases from J, with 8 bases between. Overall study results and limits: Reportedly, roughly two months post-transplant, alpha-beta T cells arose from several hundred expanded graft clones. A year had passed since transplant, and T-cell counts and diversity by then came mostly from newly produced T cells. Surviving recipient T cells and thymic progenitors accounted for the high day-60 TCRbeta diversity observed in some patients.

The material sequenced was PBMCs, mostly from graft donor cells, taken 180 days after TCRalphabeta/CD19-depleted stem cell transplant. This clonotype originated in a female patient between 2 and 10 years old who had a stem cell transplant for congenital amegakaryocytic thrombocytopenia, so the T cells may come from the graft donor. The V call is TRBV11-2, the J call TRBJ2-1; D is ambiguous. CDR3 sequence reads: CASSITSSYNEQFF. The CDR3 region has the DNA TGTGCCAGCAGCATAACCAGCTCCTACAATGAGCAGTTCTTC.